This note documents a single T cell receptor beta chain sequence. The sample belongs to a study of T cell responses to AZD1222 COVID-19 vaccine. The CDR3 totals 15 residues. V was pared by 7 bases and J by 4 bases, with 12 bases of the junction left unmatched. Looked up from germline, CDR1 is MNHEY and CDR2 is SVGAGI. Libraries were prepared by immunoSEQ multiplex PCR; TCRdb keeps only in-frame clonotypes and omits some of them. The top ten hold 2.2% of the sample, which has about 86,000 clones, about 92% seen once. The genes are TRBV6-5 and TRBJ2-5, with 7 bases lining up with TRBD1. The sample was peripheral blood, taken on day 0 of AZD1222 vaccination. The receptor's source is an adult in good health. The CDR3 reads CASMGRTGITETQYF. The CDR3 DNA reads as TGTGCCAGCATGGGCCGGACAGGTATCACAGAGACCCAGTACTTC.